This T cell receptor beta chain was sequenced for a study of T-cell reconstitution after alpha-beta-depleted transplantation in children listed by TCRdb under 2016. With regard to the full study: Using TCR repertoire profiling, the study quantitatively followed how T-cell immune reconstitution unfolded in children after TCRalphabeta/CD19-depleted allogeneic hematopoietic cell transplantation.

Relative to germline, V is 0 bases shorter and J is 6 bases shorter, with 9 bases between their ends. Reading from cysteine to phenylalanine, the CDR3 counts 13 amino acids. Only the CDR3 part of the read is kept: 39 bases, read in frame from the first base. The germline V gene provides CDR1 MNHEY and CDR2 SVGAGI. This clonotype was recorded at least ten times. What this receptor recognizes is not known. Base qualities were left out, and no much larger clone turns up one base away. Library prep was done by PCR. The instrument was an Illumina HiSeq 2500. TCR library preparation used molecular barcoding, with unique molecular identifiers applied to normalize quantification of the TCRbeta repertoire. The public reads were run again by TCRdb, first through fastp at Q25 and then through MiXCR, and only productive beta chains were kept. Entries that share a CDR3 protein sequence are merged under the most common genes and DNA. This sample lists more than 200,000 distinct CDR3 sequences; 9% to 10% were detected once. Jointly, the top ten make up around 5.1% of the sample.

The sample was PBMCs from the stem cell graft donor, taken from the stem cell graft. The chain couples TRBV6-5 to TRBJ2-7, with the D gene call left open. This TCR was recovered from a human donor who donated a stem cell graft to a child with SCID. The CDR3 reads as follows: CASSYSNKVEQYF. The DNA reads TGTGCCAGCAGTTACTCGAATAAGGTCGAGCAGTACTTC.